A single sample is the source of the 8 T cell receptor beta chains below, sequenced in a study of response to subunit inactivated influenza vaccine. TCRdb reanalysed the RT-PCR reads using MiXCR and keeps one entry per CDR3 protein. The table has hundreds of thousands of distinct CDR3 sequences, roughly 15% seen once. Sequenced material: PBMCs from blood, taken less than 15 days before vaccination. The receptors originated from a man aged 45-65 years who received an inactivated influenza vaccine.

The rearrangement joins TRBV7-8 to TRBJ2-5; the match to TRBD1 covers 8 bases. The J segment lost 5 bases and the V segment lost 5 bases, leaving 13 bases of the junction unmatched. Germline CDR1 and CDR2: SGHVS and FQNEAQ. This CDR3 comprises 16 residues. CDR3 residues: CASSPRGPGGLETQYF. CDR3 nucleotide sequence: TGTGCCAGCAGCCCGAGGGGGCCAGGGGGCCTGGAGACCCAGTACTTC. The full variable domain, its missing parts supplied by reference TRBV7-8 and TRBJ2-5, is GAGVSQSPRYKVAKRGQDVALRCDPISGHVSLFWYQQALGQGPEFLTYFQNEAQLDKSGLPSDRFFAERPEGSVSTLKIQRTQQEDSAVYLCASSPRGPGGLETQYFGPGTRLLVL.

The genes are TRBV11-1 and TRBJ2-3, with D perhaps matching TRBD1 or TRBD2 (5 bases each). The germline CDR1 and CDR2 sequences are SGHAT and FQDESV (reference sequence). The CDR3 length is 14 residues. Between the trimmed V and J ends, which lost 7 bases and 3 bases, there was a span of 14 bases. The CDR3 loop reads CASNPRGGTDTQYF. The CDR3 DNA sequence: TGTGCCAGCAACCCTCGTGGGGGTACAGATACGCAGTATTTT.

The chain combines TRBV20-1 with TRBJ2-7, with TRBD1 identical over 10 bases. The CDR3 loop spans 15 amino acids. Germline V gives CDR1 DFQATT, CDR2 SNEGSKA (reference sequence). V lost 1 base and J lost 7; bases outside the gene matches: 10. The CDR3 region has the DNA TGCAGTGCTAGAGGGGTGGACAGGGGGGGTTCGGAGCAGTACTTC. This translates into CSARGVDRGGSEQYF.

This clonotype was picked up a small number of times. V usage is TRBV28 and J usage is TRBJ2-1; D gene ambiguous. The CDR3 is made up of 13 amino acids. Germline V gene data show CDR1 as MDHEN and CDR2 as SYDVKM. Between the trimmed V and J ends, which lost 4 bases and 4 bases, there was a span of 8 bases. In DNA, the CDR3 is TGTGCCAGCAGTTCGCCAGCTTACAATGAGCAGTTCTTC. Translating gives CASSSPAYNEQFF.

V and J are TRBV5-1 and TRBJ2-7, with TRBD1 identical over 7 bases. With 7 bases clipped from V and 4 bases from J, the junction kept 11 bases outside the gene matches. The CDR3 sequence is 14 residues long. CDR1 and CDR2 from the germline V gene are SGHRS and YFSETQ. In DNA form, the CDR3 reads TGCGCCAGCCGCCATGGGACAGAATTGTACGAGCAGTACTTC. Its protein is CASRHGTELYEQYF. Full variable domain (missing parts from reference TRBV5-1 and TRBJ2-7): KAGVTQTPRYLIKTRGQQVTLSCSPISGHRSVSWYQQTPGQGLQFLFEYFSETQRNKGNFPGRFSGRQFSNSRSEMNVSTLELGDSALYLCASRHGTELYEQYFGPGTRLTVT.

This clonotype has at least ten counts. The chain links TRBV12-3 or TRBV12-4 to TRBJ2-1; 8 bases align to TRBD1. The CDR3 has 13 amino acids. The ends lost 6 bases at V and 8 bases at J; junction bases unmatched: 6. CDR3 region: CASRVTGVDEQFF. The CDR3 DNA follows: TGTGCCAGCAGAGTGACAGGGGTGGATGAGCAGTTCTTC.

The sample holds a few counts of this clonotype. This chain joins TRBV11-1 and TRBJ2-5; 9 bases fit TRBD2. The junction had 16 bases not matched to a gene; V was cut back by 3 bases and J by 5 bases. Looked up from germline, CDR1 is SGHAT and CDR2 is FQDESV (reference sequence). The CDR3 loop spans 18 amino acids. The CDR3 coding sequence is TGTGCCAGCAGCTTTCCAGGTGGAGCGGGAGGCCCGGGGGAGACCCAGTACTTC. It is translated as CASSFPGGAGGPGETQYF.

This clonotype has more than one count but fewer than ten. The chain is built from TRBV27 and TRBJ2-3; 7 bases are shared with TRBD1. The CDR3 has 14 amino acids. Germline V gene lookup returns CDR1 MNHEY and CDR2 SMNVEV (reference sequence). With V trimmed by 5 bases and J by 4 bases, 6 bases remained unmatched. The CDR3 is CASSPRQGPDTQYF. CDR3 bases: TGTGCCAGCAGTCCGCGACAGGGCCCAGATACGCAGTATTTT.